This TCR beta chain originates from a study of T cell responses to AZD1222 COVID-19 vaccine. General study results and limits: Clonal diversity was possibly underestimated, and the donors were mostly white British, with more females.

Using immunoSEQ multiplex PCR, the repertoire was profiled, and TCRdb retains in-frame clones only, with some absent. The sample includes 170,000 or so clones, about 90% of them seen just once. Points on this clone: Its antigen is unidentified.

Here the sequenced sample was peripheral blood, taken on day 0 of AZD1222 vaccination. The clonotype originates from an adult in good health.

The CDR3 sequence: CASSRLLGTGDEKLFF. The DNA of the CDR3 is TGTGCCAGTAGTAGACTTCTTGGGACAGGGGATGAAAAACTGTTTTTT. The genes are TRBV19 and TRBJ1-4; 10 nucleotides align to TRBD1. The CDR3 has 16 amino acids. The germline V gene encodes CDR1 LNHDA and CDR2 SQIVND (reference sequence). J lost 6 bases, V lost 4 bases, and 8 bases had no gene match.